The 18 T cell receptor beta chains below were found in one sample sequenced in a study of cytomegalovirus exposure and HLA in healthy donors. Sequencing used immunoSEQ multiplex PCR; TCRdb keeps in-frame clones, though not all of them. Of about 110,000 clones listed, 88% were seen once; the top ten hold roughly 2.1%. Sequencing input: PBMCs. These receptor sequences come from a woman aged 18-29 years in good health and CMV-seronegative.

This chain joins TRBV6-5 and TRBJ1-2; D not certain. The V and J ends lost 4 bases and 6 bases respectively, with 6 bases between them. The CDR3 has 11 amino acids. Germline values: CDR1 MNHEY, CDR2 SVGAGI. CDR3: CASSFLDGYTF. The CDR3 DNA sequence: TGTGCCAGCAGTTTTCTAGATGGCTACACCTTC.

The chain employs TRBV27 and TRBJ2-5; weak D call: TRBD2 (6 bases). CDR1 and CDR2 from the germline V gene are MNHEY and SMNVEV (reference sequence). CDR3 length equals 15 residues. Trimming shortened V by 7 bases and J by 1 base, and 16 bases separated the two germline ends. CDR3 region: CASKGGRGPQETQYF. The CDR3 region has the DNA TGTGCCAGCAAGGGCGGGCGGGGCCCCCAAGAGACCCAGTACTTC.

This clone has more than one count but fewer than ten. The CDR3 loop is CAISATGTVPGGELFF. The CDR3 DNA is TGTGCCATCAGTGCAACTGGGACAGTCCCAGGGGGGGAGCTGTTTTTT. J is TRBJ2-2 and V is TRBV10-3, with 7 bases aligning to TRBD1. V shed 4 bases and J 8 bases; nucleotides not matched to a gene: 13. CDR1 and CDR2 from the germline V gene are ENHRY and SYGVKD. The CDR3 length is 16 residues.

V usage is TRBV9 and J usage is TRBJ2-2; D may be TRBD1 (5 bases). Germline V CDR1 and CDR2: SGDLS, YYNGEE. The CDR3 is made up of 14 amino acids. Deletions cut 5 bases from V and 5 bases from J, with 13 bases between. The CDR3 region is CASRGPKGTGELFF. CDR3 in DNA: TGTGCCAGCAGGGGTCCGAAGGGGACCGGGGAGCTGTTTTTT.

The chain links TRBV27 to TRBJ1-2; D may be TRBD1 (6 bases). Looked up from germline, CDR1 is MNHEY and CDR2 is SMNVEV (reference sequence). The V and J ends lost 4 bases and 4 bases respectively, with 19 bases between them. This CDR3 spans 16 amino acids. CDR3 bases: TGTGCCAGCAGTTCCAACCCCGGACAGATTCCCTATGGCTACACCTTC. The encoded protein is CASSSNPGQIPYGYTF.

The CDR3 region has the DNA TGTGCCAGCAGGCTCGATCGGGACAGGGTAGTTATGGATGAGCAGTTCTTC. Its protein product is CASRLDRDRVVMDEQFF. The gene calls are TRBV28 and TRBJ2-1, with 9 bases aligning to TRBD1. The CDR3 runs 17 residues. The J segment lost 8 bases and the V segment lost 6 bases, leaving 17 bases of the junction unmatched. CDR1 is MDHEN and CDR2 is SYDVKM in the germline V gene.

V and J are TRBV28 and TRBJ2-3; D unclear. Germline loops: CDR1 MDHEN, CDR2 SYDVKM. The ends were cut back, 4 bases at V and 0 bases at J, with 14 bases in the middle. CDR3 length: 16 residues. This CDR3 reads CASSSRIPPSTDTQYF. The CDR3 DNA reads TGTGCCAGCAGTTCGAGAATACCCCCTAGCACAGATACGCAGTATTTT. Variable domain in full (rest from reference TRBV28 and TRBJ2-3): DVKVTQSSRYLVKRTGEKVFLECVQDMDHENMFWYRQDPGLGLRLIYFSYDVKMKEKGDIPEGYSVSREKKERFSLILESASTNQTSMYLCASSSRIPPSTDTQYFGPGTRLTVL.

This rearrangement joins TRBV9 to TRBJ1-2; 8 bases align to TRBD1. The CDR3 length is 15 residues. The V segment lost 4 bases and the J segment 4 bases; nucleotides outside the gene matches: 9. Germline V CDR1 and CDR2: SGDLS, YYNGEE. This CDR3 is CASSPRTGRIYGYTF. In DNA, the CDR3 is TGTGCCAGCAGCCCCCGGACAGGGCGAATCTATGGCTACACCTTC.

This clone was recorded only once. The chain uses TRBV27 and TRBJ2-7; TRBD2 might be the D (5 bases). The germline CDR1 and CDR2 sequences are MNHEY and SMNVEV (reference sequence). The V and J ends lost 3 bases and 7 bases respectively, with 10 bases between them. There are 12 residues in the CDR3. CDR3 DNA sequence: TGTGCCAGCAGTTTTGAGGGTCGGGAGCAGTACTTC. This codes for CASSFEGREQYF.

Written as DNA, the CDR3 is TGTGCCAGCGGCGGGGGGGGCGCAATGGAAGATACGCAGTATTTT. It codes for CASGGGGAMEDTQYF. This chain joins TRBV2 and TRBJ2-3, with 9 bases aligning to TRBD2. The CDR3 loop spans 15 amino acids. Germline V lookup: CDR1 SNHLY, CDR2 FYNNEI. The V and J ends lost 8 bases and 5 bases, in that order; junction bases with no gene match: 11.

This rearrangement joins TRBV6-6 to TRBJ1-3; TRBD1 is a possible D gene (6 bases). CDR1 is MNHNY and CDR2 is SVGAGI in the germline V gene (reference sequence). The V and J ends lost 6 bases and 0 bases respectively, with 15 bases between them. This CDR3 contains 16 residues. CDR3: CASRSYRELSGNTIYF. CDR3 in DNA: TGTGCCAGCAGATCTTACAGGGAGCTCTCTGGAAACACCATATATTTT.

V is TRBV9 and J is TRBJ2-5; TRBD2 matches 11 bases. V lost 0 bases, J lost 2 bases, and 6 bases stayed unmatched. This CDR3 spans 17 amino acids. The germline V gene encodes CDR1 SGDLS and CDR2 YYNGEE. In nucleotides, the CDR3 is TGTGCCAGCAGCGTAGGTATTGGGACTAGCGGTCAAGAGACCCAGTACTTC. Its protein is CASSVGIGTSGQETQYF.

This clone was detected only once. This chain joins TRBV5-1 and TRBJ2-3, with D perhaps matching TRBD1 (6 bases). V was cut by 2 bases and J by 4 bases, with 8 bases left in between. The CDR3 length is 13 residues. Germline values: CDR1 SGHRS, CDR2 YFSETQ. The CDR3 here is CASSFSGADTQYF. The CDR3 DNA reads as TGCGCCAGCAGCTTTTCAGGGGCAGATACGCAGTATTTT.

V and J are TRBV30 and TRBJ1-1, with 8 nucleotides matching TRBD1. The CDR3 length is 15 residues. Trimming at V came to 1 base and at J to 4 bases, leaving 8 bases not matched to a gene. From germline, CDR1 is GTSNPN and CDR2 SVGIG (reference sequence). The CDR3 nucleotides are TGTGCCTGGAGTGGAAACAGGGGGTTGGGCACTGAAGCTTTCTTT. Translated: CAWSGNRGLGTEAFF.

The count of this clone is one. In nucleotides, the CDR3 is TGTGCCAGCAGTTTAATCTCTAATTCACCCCTCCACTTT. Protein: CASSLISNSPLHF. The gene calls are TRBV28 and TRBJ1-6; D is unresolved. V gave up 2 bases and J gave up 6 bases, with 5 bases separating them. Germline lookup yields CDR1 MDHEN and CDR2 SYDVKM. CDR3 length equals 13 residues.

This clone has just one count. This chain connects TRBV7-2 to TRBJ2-5; TRBD2 agrees at 7 bases. This CDR3 has 15 residues. Germline CDR1 reads SGHTA; CDR2 reads FQGNSA. V shed 4 bases, J shed 5 bases, and the junction held 10 bases outside the gene matches. Here the CDR3 reads CASSSDPVGGETQYF. CDR3 nucleotide sequence: TGTGCCAGCAGCTCAGACCCAGTGGGAGGGGAGACCCAGTACTTC. Using reference TRBV7-2 and TRBJ2-5 for the parts outside the CDR3, the full variable domain is GAGVSQSPSNKVTEKGKDVELRCDPISGHTALYWYRQSLGQGLEFLIYFQGNSAPDKSGLPSDRFSAERTGGSVSTLTIQRTQQEDSAVYLCASSSDPVGGETQYFGPGTRLLVL.

The chain joins TRBV27 to TRBJ1-2, with 7 bases identical to TRBD1. J lost 5 bases, V lost 6 bases, and 9 bases had no gene match. The CDR3 loop spans 14 amino acids. From germline, CDR1 is MNHEY and CDR2 SMNVEV (reference sequence). The CDR3 DNA follows: TGTGCCAGCAGACGGACAGGTCTGGAATATGGCTACACCTTC. Protein sequence: CASRRTGLEYGYTF.

This clone was observed a handful of times. This chain joins TRBV28 and TRBJ1-2, with 9 bases matching TRBD1. In germline, CDR1 is MDHEN, CDR2 SYDVKM. The CDR3 is 14 amino acids. After removal of 5 bases from V and 7 bases from J, the junction contained 8 bases not matched to a gene. The DNA of the CDR3 is TGTGCCAGCAGTCCAGGACAGGGGATTGGTGGCTACACCTTC. Translated: CASSPGQGIGGYTF.